This TCR beta chain originates from a study of cytomegalovirus exposure and HLA in healthy donors. General study results and limits: The presence/absence work took it that sequencing depth was about the same across donors.

Notes on this clone: Its antigen is unknown. At the DNA level, this CDR3 is encoded by other sequences in the same sample as well.

The CDR3 spans 14 residues. J gave up 3 bases and V 5 bases, and 3 bases lay outside the gene matches. CDR1 is SEHNR and CDR2 is FQNEAQ in the germline V gene (reference sequence). PCR involved 60 Vbeta and 13 Jbeta primers. Libraries were prepared by immunoSEQ multiplex PCR; TCRdb keeps only in-frame clonotypes and omits some of them. The profile shows 100,000 to 150,000 clones, roughly four fifths of them singletons. The gene calls are TRBV7-9 and TRBJ2-1; 8 bases align to TRBD2. Sequenced input: PBMCs. The TCR originated in a male donor in good health and CMV-seropositive. The CDR3 nucleotides read TGTGCCAGCAGCCTCCTAGCGGGCTACAATGAGCAGTTCTTC. This encodes CASSLLAGYNEQFF.